This T cell receptor beta chain emerged from a study of blood T cell repertoires in COVID-19. Study details: Sources were T cells, B-cell-depleted T cells, or PBMCs; the material itself was cDNA or gDNA.

Per the authors' pipeline: From reference gene primer amplification, estimates of nucleated cell counts were derived. Generated by immunoSEQ multiplex PCR, the TCRdb table keeps only in-frame clones and is missing some. The D gene and trimming were derived from the DNA, and the V and J assignments and clone size from that table. This sample has around 170,000 clones, with roughly four fifths found just once. This clonotype was sampled from a man younger than 45 with active or convalescent COVID-19. Input material: peripheral blood.

The chain's CDR3 is CASTAPRQVDYGYTF. CDR3 coding DNA: TGTGCCAGCACAGCCCCGAGACAGGTGGACTATGGCTACACCTTC. The chain links TRBV5-6 to TRBJ1-2; a possible D gene is TRBD1 (6 bases). Trimming cost V 6 bases and J 3 bases, with 18 bases left between them. The CDR3 is 15 residues long. CDR1 SGHDT and CDR2 YYEEEE come from the germline V gene.